This T cell receptor (beta chain) was documented in a study of cytomegalovirus exposure and HLA in healthy donors (dated by TCRdb to about 2017). About the study as a whole: A later analysis indicated that the 90 to 150 validation repertoires were generated on the platform also employed for the 700 or so repertoires of the first cohort. The study was designed to test whether signatures of past pathogen exposure could be identified by cataloging public T cell receptors. The study combined high-throughput TCR immunosequencing, statistical association of individual TCRs with disease status, and machine learning to predict cytomegalovirus infection status. In addition to the first cohort of approximately 670 subjects, a separate validation cohort of over 90 different subjects was used.

The full study reports these points: In vitro tests confirmed that a few of the cytomegalovirus-associated TCR beta chains recognize cytomegalovirus antigens. A later analysis lacked HLA typing for the validation cohort, so it scored co-occurrence in that cohort across all 110 or so repertoires. A total of 164 TCR beta chains were listed by the study as associated with cytomegalovirus. The classifier was reported to diagnose cytomegalovirus status with high specificity and sensitivity in both the original and validation cohorts. Most TCR sequences were seen in very few donors, while some public TCRs were found in many individuals. Subsequent analysis determined that TCRs grouped into clusters in the first cohort also showed a tendency toward co-occurrence across the 130 or so validation repertoires, and about 94% of cluster scores exceeded 0. The authors suggested that the approach could potentially be generalized to other disease states and immunological phenotypes.

The donors belonged to the validation cohort of approximately 130 subjects, which was separate from the roughly 700-subject first cohort. The germline V gene gives CDR1 as SNHLY and CDR2 as FYNNEI. V is clipped by 2 bases and J by 4 bases, and the sequence between their germline boundaries is 9 bases long. The CDR3 runs 14 amino acids, cysteine and phenylalanine included. Only the CDR3 DNA stays, 42 bases, in frame from base 1. Libraries came from the immunoSEQ multiplex PCR assay. The original pipeline was this. A statistical classification framework was built for diagnosing cytomegalovirus status from the catalog of TCR beta chain sequences. TCRdb holds this immuneACCESS table with in-frame rearrangements only. Some clones are missing; in checked studies, unresolved V genes explain under half, and the rest has no known cause. That table supplies the V and J calls and clone size; D and trimming were determined from the DNA. The sample records a few hundred thousand clones, 70% to 90% of which are singletons. Roughly 3% of the sample is taken by the ten largest.

With respect to this clone: Its antigen is currently not known. One base away there is no much larger clone; base qualities are not given.

The chain is made from TRBV2 and TRBJ1-5, and TRBD1 may be the D gene, going by 5 matching bases. This TCR was sampled from a woman under 30 in good health and CMV-seronegative. Sequencing used PBMCs. The encoded CDR3 is CASSEMTVNQPQHF. The DNA sequence follows: TGTGCCAGCAGTGAAATGACAGTGAATCAGCCCCAGCATTTT.